The 15 T cell receptor beta chains reported below all come from one sample, sequenced in a study of CD8+ T cells in alopecia areata (dated by TCRdb to 2016 to 2019). The library was obtained by the immunoSEQ multiplex PCR assay. RNA was extracted from all samples and reverse transcribed into cDNA, which served as template for TCR sequencing. This is the immuneACCESS table as TCRdb keeps it, with only in-frame sequences that have V and J called. A part of the clones is gone; compared with another copy, unresolved V genes explain less than half, and the rest is unexplained. In this sample the table shows 30,000 to 35,000 clones, roughly half of which occur a single time. Of the sample, approximately 40% is held by the ten largest clones. Sequenced: NKG2D-high CD8+ T cells sorted from blood. The cell subset or site label of this sample denotes: sorted CD8+ NKG2D-high blood T cells. These receptors all stem from a human donor with alopecia areata.

The chain uses TRBV27 and TRBJ2-1, with D perhaps TRBD1 (5 bases). V lost 4 bases and J 2 bases, leaving 12 bases between the germline ends. Germline CDR1 and CDR2: MNHEY and SMNVEV (reference sequence). The CDR3 loop spans 15 amino acids. The CDR3 is CASSSRQSPYNEQFF. In DNA, the CDR3 is TGTGCCAGCAGTTCCCGACAGAGCCCCTACAATGAGCAGTTCTTC.

The J gene is TRBJ2-7, the V gene TRBV4-3; the match to TRBD1 covers 7 bases. Per the germline V gene, CDR1 is LGHNA and CDR2 is YSLEER. Trimming cost V 2 bases and J 0 bases; bases outside gene matches: 7. This CDR3 spans 16 amino acids. CDR3 in DNA: TGCGCCAGCAGCCAATTCCGGGACAGCTACTCCTACGAGCAGTACTTC. Protein product: CASSQFRDSYSYEQYF.

V usage is TRBV7-9 and J usage is TRBJ1-1; TRBD1 matches 8 bases. In germline, CDR1 is SEHNR, CDR2 FQNEAQ (reference sequence). V lost 6 bases to trimming and J lost 5 bases; unmatched junction nucleotides: 11. The CDR3 length is 15 residues. For the CDR3, the DNA is TGTGCCAGCAGTTTCGCCGCCCAGGGGGCGACTGAAGCTTTCTTT. This sequence encodes CASSFAAQGATEAFF.

The chain carries TRBV4-3 and TRBJ2-7; 9 positions match TRBD1. The CDR3 runs 17 residues. Germline V gene data show CDR1 as LGHNA and CDR2 as YSLEER. Unmatched junction bases numbered 12, after V lost 1 base and J lost 5 bases. CDR3 residues: CASSQALTGTGLDEQYF. CDR3 DNA sequence: TGCGCCAGCAGCCAAGCTCTAACCGGGACAGGGTTGGACGAGCAGTACTTC.

V usage is TRBV19 and J usage is TRBJ1-1, with D perhaps matching TRBD1 (6 bases). This CDR3 is 13 amino acids long. CDR1 and CDR2 (germline): LNHDA, SQIVND (reference sequence). Trimming removed 7 bases at V and 4 bases at J, with 13 bases between. The CDR3 spells CASIQGMGTEAFF. The CDR3, as DNA: TGTGCCAGTATCCAGGGGATGGGCACTGAAGCTTTCTTT.

CDR3 loop: CASSSIGGDYGYTF. CDR3 sequence (DNA): TGTGCCAGTAGTTCCATCGGGGGCGACTATGGCTACACCTTC. The chain uses TRBV19 and TRBJ1-2, with D possibly TRBD1 on 6 matching bases. The V end was cut by 5 bases, the J end by 3 bases, with 13 bases between. The CDR3 sequence is 14 residues long. Looked up from germline, CDR1 is LNHDA and CDR2 is SQIVND (reference sequence).

The rearrangement links TRBV18 to TRBJ2-1; no clear D gene. Trimming left V 0 bases short and J 7 bases short, with 7 bases between. CDR3 length equals 13 residues. The germline CDR1 and CDR2 sequences are KGHSH and LQKENI. CDR3 region: CASSPPAGNEQFF. CDR3 coding DNA: TGTGCCAGCTCACCACCAGCCGGAAATGAGCAGTTCTTC.

V gene TRBV5-6 combines with J gene TRBJ1-3, with 9 bases matching TRBD1. Trimming took 0 bases from V and 2 from J; bases not matched to a gene: 0. Germline V CDR1 and CDR2: SGHDT, YYEEEE. The CDR3 sequence is 15 residues long. DNA for the CDR3: TGTGCCAGCAGCTTGGGACAGGGGGCTGGAAACACCATATATTTT. It yields the protein CASSLGQGAGNTIYF.

This chain uses TRBV10-1 with TRBJ2-3; D tentatively reads TRBD1 or TRBD2 (5 bases each). Trimming removed 8 bases at V and 3 bases at J, with 15 bases between. This CDR3 is built from 14 residues. CDR1 and CDR2 (germline): WNHNN, SYGVQD (reference sequence). The CDR3 DNA sequence: TGCGCCAGCTCCCAGGTCGGGGCAACAGATACGCAGTATTTT. Protein product: CASSQVGATDTQYF.

This clone was seen more than once but under ten times. The chain links TRBV29-1 to TRBJ1-2, with D perhaps matching TRBD1 (6 bases). Germline V gives CDR1 SQVTM, CDR2 ANQGSEA. Deletions cut 6 bases from V and 3 bases from J, with 29 bases between. The CDR3 has 18 amino acids. CDR3 bases: TGCAGCGTCGCAGGTCTGAAATCCGACAGGATCGGATACTATGGCTACACCTTC. Residues: CSVAGLKSDRIGYYGYTF. Based on the CDR3 plus reference TRBV29-1 and TRBJ1-2, the full variable domain is SAVISQKPSRDICQRGTSLTIQCQVDSQVTMMFWYRQQPGQSLTLIATANQGSEATYESGFVIDKFPISRPNLTFSTLTVSNMSPEDSSIYLCSVAGLKSDRIGYYGYTFGSGTRLTVV.

The CDR3 DNA follows: TGTGCCAGCAGTTCTCCGGGACCAGCCCAGGAGGAAAAACTGTTTTTT. Amino acid sequence: CASSSPGPAQEEKLFF. The chain employs TRBV27 and TRBJ1-4, with D perhaps matching TRBD1 (5 bases). The CDR3 contains 16 residues. Germline V gene sequence: CDR1 MNHEY, CDR2 SMNVEV (reference sequence). With 4 bases removed from V and 8 bases from J, the gap between germline ends came to 20 bases.

The chain has TRBV12-5 and TRBJ2-3, with D perhaps TRBD1 or TRBD2 (5 bases each). V was clipped by 6 bases and J by 0 bases, with 13 bases between them. This CDR3 comprises 15 residues. Germline V CDR1 and CDR2: LGHNT, FRNRAP. The CDR3 DNA follows: TGTGCTAGTGGCCCGACGGGGCAGAGCACAGATACGCAGTATTTT. Amino acid sequence: CASGPTGQSTDTQYF.

This clone was observed a few times. V gene TRBV9 combines with J gene TRBJ1-1, with 10 bases that match TRBD1. The CDR3 spans 15 residues. Germline loops: CDR1 SGDLS, CDR2 YYNGEE. V dropped 3 bases and J dropped 1; count of bases not matched to a gene: 3. The CDR3 region is CASSEGTGANTEAFF. The CDR3 DNA reads as TGTGCCAGCAGCGAGGGGACAGGGGCGAACACTGAAGCTTTCTTT.

The chain joins TRBV9 to TRBJ1-2; tentatively, D is TRBD1 (6 bases). Germline V lookup: CDR1 SGDLS, CDR2 YYNGEE. Trimming stripped 6 bases from V and 2 bases from J, with 8 bases between. The CDR3 has 12 amino acids. CDR3 nucleotides: TGTGCCAGCACGACAGGAAACTATGGCTACACCTTC. The encoded protein is CASTTGNYGYTF.

The chain combines TRBV10-3 with TRBJ1-1; 7 positions match TRBD1. With V trimmed by 4 bases and J by 1 base, 9 bases remained unmatched. In germline, CDR1 is ENHRY, CDR2 SYGVKD. This CDR3 has 16 residues. CDR3 nucleotides: TGTGCCATCAGTGGCTGGGAGGGGGCTAAGAACACTGAAGCTTTCTTT. This codes for CAISGWEGAKNTEAFF.